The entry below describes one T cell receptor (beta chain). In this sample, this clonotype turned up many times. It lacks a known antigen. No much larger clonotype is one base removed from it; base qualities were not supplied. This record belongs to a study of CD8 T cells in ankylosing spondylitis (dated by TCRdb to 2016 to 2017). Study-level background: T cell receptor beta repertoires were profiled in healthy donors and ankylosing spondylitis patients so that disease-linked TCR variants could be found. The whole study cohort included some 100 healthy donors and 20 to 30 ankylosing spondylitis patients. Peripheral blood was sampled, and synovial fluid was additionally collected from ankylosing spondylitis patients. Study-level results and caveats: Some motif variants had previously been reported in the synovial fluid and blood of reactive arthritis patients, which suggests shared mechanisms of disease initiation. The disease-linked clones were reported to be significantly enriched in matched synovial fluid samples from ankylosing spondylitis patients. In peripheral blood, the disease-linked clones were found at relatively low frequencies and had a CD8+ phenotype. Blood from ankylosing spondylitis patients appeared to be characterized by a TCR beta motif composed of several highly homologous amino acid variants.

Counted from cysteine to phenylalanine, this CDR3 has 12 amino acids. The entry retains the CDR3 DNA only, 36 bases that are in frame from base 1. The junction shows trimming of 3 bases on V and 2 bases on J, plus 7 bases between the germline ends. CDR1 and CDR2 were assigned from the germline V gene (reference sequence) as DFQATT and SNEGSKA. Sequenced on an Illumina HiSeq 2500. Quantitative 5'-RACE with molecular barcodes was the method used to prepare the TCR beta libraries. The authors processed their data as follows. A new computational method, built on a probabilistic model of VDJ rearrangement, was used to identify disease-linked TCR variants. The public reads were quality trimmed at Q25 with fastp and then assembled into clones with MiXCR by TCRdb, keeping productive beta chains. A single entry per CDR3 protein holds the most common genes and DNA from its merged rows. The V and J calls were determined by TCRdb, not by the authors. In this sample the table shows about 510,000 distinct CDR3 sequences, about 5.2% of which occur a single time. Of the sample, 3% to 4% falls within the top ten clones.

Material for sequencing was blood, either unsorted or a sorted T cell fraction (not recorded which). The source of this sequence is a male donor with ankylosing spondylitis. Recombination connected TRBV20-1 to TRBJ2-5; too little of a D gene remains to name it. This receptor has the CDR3 CSASFRQETQYF. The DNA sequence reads TGCAGTGCTAGTTTTAGGCAAGAGACCCAGTACTTC.